The 18 T cell receptor beta chains below come from one sample, sequenced in a study of OX40 agonist ivuxolimab in advanced cancers. Receptor libraries were prepared by the immunoSEQ multiplex PCR assay. Not all clones reach the TCRdb copy of this immuneACCESS table, which keeps in-frame sequences only. Checked studies attribute under half of the gap to unresolved V genes and leave the rest unexplained. This sample holds tens of thousands of clones; 84% were observed only once. Nearly 35% of the sample is in the top ten clones. This specimen was CD4+ or CD8+ T cells sorted from blood, taken in a trial of the OX40 agonist ivuxolimab. The receptors come from an adult with an advanced solid tumor such as melanoma, head and neck, liver or kidney cancer.

The chain uses TRBV10-3 and TRBJ2-1, with TRBD2 matching 7 bases. This CDR3 region has 15 residues. Trimming at V came to 4 bases and at J to 4 bases, leaving 7 bases not matched to a gene. Germline assignment: CDR1 ENHRY and CDR2 SYGVKD. This chain's CDR3 is CAISGDYLPYNEQFF. CDR3 sequence (DNA): TGTGCCATCAGTGGGGACTACCTACCTTACAATGAGCAGTTCTTC.

This clone was seen a single time. The chain has TRBV7-8 and TRBJ2-7, with D possibly being TRBD1 (6 bases). V was pared by 4 bases and J by 0 bases, with 16 bases between. The V gene's germline CDR1 is SGHVS and CDR2 FQNEAQ. The CDR3 consists of 16 residues. CDR3 protein: CASSSYRDIDSYEQYF. The DNA of the CDR3 is TGTGCCAGCAGCTCCTACCGGGACATCGACTCCTACGAGCAGTACTTC.

The chain is built from TRBV7-9 and TRBJ2-7; perhaps TRBD2 as D (6 bases). V was clipped by 4 bases and J by 8 bases, with 18 bases between them. Germline assignment: CDR1 SEHNR and CDR2 FQNEAQ (reference sequence). The CDR3 loop spans 14 amino acids. The CDR3 loop is CASSSLSGVTKQYF. The DNA of the CDR3 is TGTGCCAGCAGCTCCCTTAGCGGTGTTACCAAGCAGTACTTC.

This chain joins TRBV5-6 and TRBJ2-1; 7 positions match TRBD1. CDR3 length: 15 residues. With V trimmed by 4 bases and J by 7 bases, 11 bases remained unmatched. Germline V gene sequence: CDR1 SGHDT, CDR2 YYEEEE. Written as DNA, the CDR3 is TGTGCCAGCAGCCCCGATTACAGGGGAAAAAATGAGCAGTTCTTC. It is translated as CASSPDYRGKNEQFF.

The chain is built from TRBV19 and TRBJ2-3; D is possibly TRBD1 (6 bases). V was cut by 8 bases and J by 0 bases, with 9 bases left in between. This CDR3 region has 13 residues. Germline CDR1 and CDR2: LNHDA and SQIVND (reference sequence). The chain's CDR3 is CASAGVSTDTQYF. DNA of the CDR3: TGTGCCAGTGCAGGGGTTAGCACAGATACGCAGTATTTT.

The chain combines TRBV9 with TRBJ2-7; the D is unclear. This CDR3 has 13 residues. The ends were cut back, 3 bases at V and 0 bases at J, with 7 bases in the middle. In germline, CDR1 is SGDLS, CDR2 YYNGEE. For the CDR3, the DNA is TGTGCCAGCAGCGCCGTCCCCTCCTACGAGCAGTACTTC. Its translation is CASSAVPSYEQYF.

This chain joins TRBV2 and TRBJ1-5; no reliable D call. V was pared by 1 base and J by 0 bases, with 4 bases between. Per germline, CDR1 SNHLY and CDR2 FYNNEI. The CDR3 has 14 residues. DNA of the CDR3: TGTGCCAGCAGTGAAGGGGCTAGCAATCAGCCCCAGCATTTT. It codes for CASSEGASNQPQHF.

Only one count was recorded for this clone. V usage is TRBV5-6 and J usage is TRBJ2-3, with 7 bases aligning to TRBD2. CDR1 and CDR2 from the germline V gene are SGHDT and YYEEEE. The J segment lost 6 bases and the V segment lost 0 bases, leaving 4 bases of the junction unmatched. The CDR3 is 14 amino acids. For the CDR3, the DNA is TGTGCCAGCAGCTTGGGACTAGCCAGGGATACGCAGTATTTT. It specifies CASSLGLARDTQYF. The full variable domain, in which reference TRBV5-6 and TRBJ2-3 provide the parts outside the CDR3, is DAGVTQSPTHLIKTRGQQVTLRCSPKSGHDTVSWYQQALGQGPQFIFQYYEEEERQRGNFPDRFSGHQFPNYSSELNVNALLLGDSALYLCASSLGLARDTQYFGPGTRLTVL.

The chain carries TRBV6-5 and TRBJ2-1, with 13 bases that match TRBD2. Germline V lookup: CDR1 MNHEY, CDR2 SVGAGI. With 6 bases clipped from V and 3 bases from J, the junction kept 2 bases outside the gene matches. The CDR3 totals 15 residues. CDR3 sequence (DNA): TGTGCCAGCAGGGGGACTAGCGGGGTCTACAATGAGCAGTTCTTC. This gives the protein CASRGTSGVYNEQFF.

The chain recombines TRBV25-1 with TRBJ2-7; unclear D gene. Germline loops: CDR1 MGHDK, CDR2 SYGVNS. Between the trimmed V and J ends, which lost 1 base and 2 bases, there was a span of 3 bases. The CDR3 is 12 amino acids. The CDR3 loop is CASSEFPYEQYF. The CDR3 DNA reads as TGTGCCAGCAGTGAATTCCCCTACGAGCAGTACTTC.

This rearrangement joins TRBV27 to TRBJ1-4, with D uncertain. Germline CDR1 reads MNHEY; CDR2 reads SMNVEV (reference sequence). The CDR3 covers 13 residues. Trimming took 5 bases from V and 13 from J, leaving 17 bases between them. The CDR3 DNA reads TGTGCCAGCAGTGAAGTTGGAGCAGGAAGACTGTTTTTT. Translated: CASSEVGAGRLFF.

The J gene is TRBJ1-1, the V gene TRBV9; possible D gene TRBD1, 5 bases. This CDR3 is built from 13 residues. Trimming removed 1 base from V and 4 bases from J, with 8 bases in between. CDR1 SGDLS and CDR2 YYNGEE come from the germline V gene. CDR3 DNA sequence: TGTGCCAGCAGCGTATCGGGGGGCACTGAAGCTTTCTTT. It translates to CASSVSGGTEAFF. Looking up the rest from reference TRBV9 and TRBJ1-1 gives the full variable domain: DSGVTQTPKHLITATGQRVTLRCSPRSGDLSVYWYQQSLDQGLQFLIQYYNGEERAKGNILERFSAQQFPDLHSELNLSSLELGDSALYFCASSVSGGTEAFFGQGTRLTVV.

The count of this clone is one. With a much larger clone just one base away, this may be a read error. J is TRBJ2-3 and V is TRBV11-3; the D gene is possibly TRBD2 (5 bases). V was shortened by 2 bases and J by 3 bases, with 18 bases between the two germline ends. The CDR3 runs to 17 residues. CDR1 is SGHNT and CDR2 is YENEEA in the germline V gene. CDR3 DNA: TGTGCCAGCAGCTTAAATACGGCGGGCCTGGGGACAGATACGCAGTATTTT. It translates to CASSLNTAGLGTDTQYF.

The rearrangement uses TRBV15 and TRBJ2-1; 9 nucleotides line up with TRBD1. The germline V gene encodes CDR1 LNHNV and CDR2 YYDKDF (reference sequence). V was pared by 4 bases and J by 3 bases, with 4 bases of the junction left unmatched. The length of the CDR3 is 15 residues. The CDR3 DNA reads as TGTGCCACCAGCAAGGACAGGGGATTCTACAATGAGCAGTTCTTC. This sequence encodes CATSKDRGFYNEQFF.

This sequence joins TRBV5-4 and TRBJ2-2; TRBD2 aligns across 9 bases. The CDR3 covers 15 residues. V lost 4 bases, J lost 4 bases, and 5 bases stayed unmatched. In germline, CDR1 is SGHNT, CDR2 YYREEE (reference sequence). CDR3 sequence reads: CASSRTSEITGELFF. The DNA for the CDR3 is TGTGCCAGCAGCAGGACTAGCGAGATCACCGGGGAGCTGTTTTTT.

The chain recombines TRBV5-4 with TRBJ2-7; possibly TRBD1 for D (5 bases). V was shortened by 6 bases and J by 1 base, with 17 bases between the two germline ends. The CDR3 runs 15 residues. Looked up from germline, CDR1 is SGHNT and CDR2 is YYREEE (reference sequence). The CDR3 spells CASTSLGQGSYEQYF. The DNA of the CDR3 is TGTGCCAGCACCTCCCTCGGGCAGGGTTCCTACGAGCAGTACTTC.

The genes are TRBV6-5 and TRBJ2-7; no definite D call. Germline assignment: CDR1 MNHEY and CDR2 SVGAGI. The CDR3 has 14 residues. Deletions cut 2 bases from V and 3 bases from J, with 11 bases between. CDR3 sequence: CASSYGLMGYEQYF. The CDR3 DNA is TGTGCCAGCAGTTACGGGTTGATGGGCTACGAGCAGTACTTC.

The rearrangement links TRBV11-2 to TRBJ2-1; D perhaps matches TRBD2 (6 bases). Germline V gives CDR1 SGHAT, CDR2 FQNNGV. This CDR3 region has 13 residues. Trimming removed 5 bases at V and 10 bases at J, with 15 bases between. This chain's CDR3 is CASSTPRDSEQFF. The DNA for the CDR3 is TGTGCCAGCAGCACCCCCCGGGACTCCGAGCAGTTCTTC.